These T cell receptor beta chains were read from a single sample in a study of radiotherapy plus CTLA-4 blockade in lung cancer. Measured with immunoSEQ multiplex PCR; TCRdb has only the in-frame clones, and not every one. This table holds approximately 83,000 clones, about 78% found once. This sample comprised peripheral blood, obtained from a patient treated with radiotherapy plus ipilimumab. The receptors were gathered from a human donor with non-small cell lung cancer who had a partial response to radiotherapy plus ipilimumab. Some clones in this sample may be carry-over from other donors' samples. The CDR3 runs from the conserved cysteine through the conserved F or W. Fields, in order: clone size, D gene, J gene, V gene, CDR3 protein, CDR3 DNA. The D gene is left open where the match is weak. Clone size is shown for a subset of rows, as once, few, many or a class of expanded clone.

-	-	TRBJ1-6	TRBV5-4	CASSLLSPGSPLHF	TGTGCCAGCAGCTTGCTAAGCCCGGGGTCACCCCTCCACTTT
-	TRBD1	TRBJ2-5	TRBV11-3	CASSSSGTGIQETQYF	TGTGCCAGCAGCTCCTCCGGGACAGGGATCCAAGAGACCCAGTACTTC
-	TRBD2	TRBJ2-7	TRBV15	CATSSGTSGYEQYF	TGTGCCACCAGCAGTGGGACTAGCGGCTACGAGCAGTACTTC
-	-	TRBJ1-1	TRBV27	CASSERPSAEAFF	TGTGCCAGCAGTGAACGGCCAAGCGCTGAAGCTTTCTTT
-	-	TRBJ2-1	TRBV28	CASSLVYEQFF	TGTGCCAGCAGTTTAGTCTATGAGCAGTTCTTC
-	-	TRBJ1-5	TRBV18	CASSPLMATSNQPQHF	TGTGCCAGCTCACCACTAATGGCCACGAGCAATCAGCCCCAGCATTTT
-	-	TRBJ2-5	TRBV6-1	CASSSTFQGTQYF	TGTGCCAGCAGTTCGACTTTTCAAGGGACTCAGTACTTC
-	-	TRBJ2-3	TRBV5-4	CASSLAGDTDTQYF	TGTGCCAGCAGCTTGGCCGGGGACACAGATACGCAGTATTTT
-	-	TRBJ2-3	TRBV11-2	CASSLTGGRDTQYF	TGTGCCAGCAGCTTAACCGGGGGGCGAGATACGCAGTATTTT
once	-	TRBJ2-7	TRBV2	CASSASAYEQYF	TGTGCCAGCAGTGCGTCGGCCTACGAGCAGTACTTC
-	-	TRBJ2-7	TRBV29-1	CSVNTGSYEQYF	TGCAGCGTTAATACAGGGTCCTACGAGCAGTACTTC
-	-	TRBJ2-7	TRBV18	CASSPRTETYEQYF	TGTGCCAGCTCACCACGGACAGAGACCTACGAGCAGTACTTC
-	TRBD1	TRBJ1-1	TRBV10-2	CASSGRQGVLVNTEAFF	TGCGCCAGCAGTGGGAGACAGGGGGTATTGGTGAACACTGAAGCTTTCTTT
-	-	TRBJ1-4	TRBV5-5	CASSRSLLQGNEKLFF	TGCGCCAGCAGCCGTTCCCTACTCCAGGGGAATGAAAAACTGTTTTTT
-	TRBD2	TRBJ2-5	TRBV4-3	CASSQEPSGGQETQYF	TGCGCCAGCAGCCAAGAGCCTAGCGGGGGGCAAGAGACCCAGTACTTC
-	TRBD1	TRBJ2-7	TRBV14	CASSYRTGVTYEQYF	TGTGCCAGCAGCTATCGGACAGGGGTAACCTACGAGCAGTACTTC
-	TRBD1	TRBJ2-5	TRBV4-2	CASSLRDRVSETQYF	TGTGCCAGCAGCCTACGGGACAGGGTTTCAGAGACCCAGTACTTC
few	-	TRBJ1-3	TRBV6-1	CASSFKGGGNTIYF	TGTGCCAGCAGTTTTAAAGGGGGAGGAAACACCATATATTTT
-	-	TRBJ1-1	TRBV19	CASSINPPGVSTEAFF	TGTGCCAGTAGTATTAACCCCCCTGGAGTGAGCACTGAAGCTTTCTTT
-	TRBD2	TRBJ2-1	TRBV11-1	CASTLGPAGGSYNEQFF	TGTGCCAGCACCCTAGGACCGGCGGGAGGGTCTTACAATGAGCAGTTCTTC
-	TRBD2	TRBJ2-7	TRBV5-1	CASSQRSGGPIEQYF	TGCGCCAGCAGCCAGCGTAGCGGGGGGCCCATCGAGCAGTACTTC
once	TRBD1	TRBJ1-5	TRBV28	CASRDRTGGRPQHF	TGTGCCAGCAGAGATCGGACAGGGGGACGGCCCCAGCATTTT
-	-	TRBJ1-3	TRBV28	CASSSPGSGNTIYF	TGTGCCAGCAGTTCCCCGGGCTCTGGAAACACCATATATTTT
few	TRBD1	TRBJ2-7	TRBV27	CASSHGRGTGEGYEQYF	TGTGCCAGCAGCCACGGTCGGGGGACAGGGGAAGGCTACGAGCAGTACTTC
-	-	TRBJ2-1	TRBV28	CASSFRAGEGTDDEQFF	TGTGCCAGCAGTTTTCGGGCAGGAGAGGGTACGGACGATGAGCAGTTCTTC
-	-	TRBJ1-2	TRBV14	CASSPYRDYGYTF	TGTGCCAGCAGCCCATACAGGGACTATGGCTACACCTTC
-	-	TRBJ2-2	TRBV14	CASSQVRQNTGELFF	TGTGCCAGCAGCCAAGTTCGACAAAACACCGGGGAGCTGTTTTTT
-	-	TRBJ1-3	TRBV9	CASSTGLSGNTIYF	TGTGCCAGCAGCACTGGACTTTCCGGAAACACCATATATTTT
-	TRBD1	TRBJ2-5	TRBV6-1	CASSLQGAYKTQYF	TGTGCCAGCAGTTTACAGGGGGCGTACAAGACCCAGTACTTC
-	TRBD1	TRBJ1-6	TRBV18	CASSAGQNSPLHF	TGTGCCAGCTCAGCGGGACAGAATTCACCCCTCCACTTT
-	-	TRBJ2-3	TRBV5-1	CASSLSDTADTQYF	TGCGCCAGCAGCTTATCGGACACGGCGGATACGCAGTATTTT
-	TRBD1	TRBJ1-5	TRBV7-9	CASSRGGQENQPQHF	TGTGCCAGCAGCAGAGGGGGACAGGAGAATCAGCCCCAGCATTTT
once	TRBD2	TRBJ2-7	TRBV19	CASSIGGGSGEQYF	TGTGCCAGTAGTATCGGGGGGGGTTCGGGCGAGCAGTACTTC
-	TRBD2	TRBJ2-5	TRBV5-6	CASLAGGQETQYF	TGTGCCAGTTTAGCGGGGGGCCAAGAGACCCAGTACTTC
-	TRBD2	TRBJ2-5	TRBV19	CASSTPPGLADRETQYF	TGTGCCAGTAGTACACCCCCGGGACTAGCGGATCGAGAGACCCAGTACTTC
-	TRBD2	TRBJ2-3	TRBV19	CASSGRRLAGKHHSTDTQYF	TGTGCCAGTAGTGGACGTCGACTAGCGGGCAAACACCATAGCACAGATACGCAGTATTTT
-	TRBD1	TRBJ2-7	TRBV7-2	CASSLTRTGSYEQYF	TGTGCCAGCAGCCTGACCCGGACAGGGAGTTACGAGCAGTACTTC
-	TRBD1	TRBJ2-7	TRBV6-5	CASKKQGSSYEQYF	TGTGCCAGCAAGAAACAGGGGTCCTCCTACGAGCAGTACTTC
once	TRBD1	TRBJ2-7	TRBV5-1	CASSSQGPYEQYF	TGCGCCAGCAGCTCACAGGGGCCCTACGAGCAGTACTTC
-	-	TRBJ1-1	TRBV5-6	CASSQPTGSNTEAFF	TGTGCCAGCAGTCAACCGACAGGTTCGAACACTGAAGCTTTCTTT
-	-	TRBJ1-1	TRBV11-3	CASSSTGNTEAFF	TGTGCCAGCAGCTCCACTGGGAACACTGAAGCTTTCTTT
few	-	TRBJ2-1	TRBV4-3	CASSQELDSSQFF	TGCGCCAGCAGCCAAGAATTGGACAGCTCGCAGTTCTTC